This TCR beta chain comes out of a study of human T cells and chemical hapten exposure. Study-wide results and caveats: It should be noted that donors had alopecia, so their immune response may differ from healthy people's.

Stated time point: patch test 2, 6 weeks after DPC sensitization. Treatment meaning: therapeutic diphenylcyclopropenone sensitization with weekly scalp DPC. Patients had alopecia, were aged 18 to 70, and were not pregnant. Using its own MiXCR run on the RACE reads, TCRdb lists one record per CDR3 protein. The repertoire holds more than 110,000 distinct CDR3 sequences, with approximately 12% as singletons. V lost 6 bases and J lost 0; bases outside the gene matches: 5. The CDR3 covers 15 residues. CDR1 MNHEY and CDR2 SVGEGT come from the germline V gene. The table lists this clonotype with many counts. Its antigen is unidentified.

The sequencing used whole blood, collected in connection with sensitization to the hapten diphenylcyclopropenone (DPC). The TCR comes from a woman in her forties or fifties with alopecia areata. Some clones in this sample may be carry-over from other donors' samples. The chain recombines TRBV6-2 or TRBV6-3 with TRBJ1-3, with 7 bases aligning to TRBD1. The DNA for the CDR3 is TGTGCCAGCAGCCGGACAGGAAGCTCTGGAAACACCATATATTTT. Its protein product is CASSRTGSSGNTIYF.